The 15 T cell receptor beta chains below were found in one sample sequenced in a study of T cell repertoires in cytomegalovirus infection. TCRdb redid the calling of the reads with MiXCR, one entry per CDR3 protein. The table records about 890,000 distinct CDR3 sequences, roughly 30% of them present only once. These receptors have no identified antigens. The sample was cultured CD8+ T cells from PBMCs, taken from culture after CMV antigen stimulation. The receptors come from a human donor in good health (CMV status not recorded). Some clones in this sample may be carry-over from other donors' samples.

This clonotype has just a few counts. V usage is TRBV7-8 and J usage is TRBJ2-4; TRBD1 agrees at 7 bases. Germline V gene lookup returns CDR1 SGHVS and CDR2 FQNEAQ. The V and J ends lost 3 bases and 3 bases, in that order; junction bases with no gene match: 26. The CDR3 totals 22 residues. Here the CDR3 reads CASSFFHRSAGGRDLVKNIQYF. The CDR3 nucleotides are TGTGCCAGCAGCTTTTTCCACCGGTCGGCAGGGGGTCGCGATCTGGTCAAAAACATTCAGTACTTC.

Concerning this clonotype: A read error may account for a junction end that differs from germline. The chain recombines TRBV7-7 with TRBJ2-2; TRBD2 might be the D (7 bases). The CDR3 spans 19 residues. Germline V gene data show CDR1 as SSHAT and CDR2 as FNYEAQ (reference sequence). CDR3 region: CASSLAPGEGGQNTGELFF. Here the CDR3 DNA reads TGTGCTAGCAGCTTAGCGCCTGGCGAGGGGGGGCAGAACACCGGGGAGCTGTTTTTT.

This chain links TRBV28 with TRBJ2-3, with 7 bases aligning to TRBD2. The length of the CDR3 is 16 residues. Germline V gene sequence: CDR1 MDHEN, CDR2 SYDVKM. V shed 1 base and J 3 bases; nucleotides not matched to a gene: 7. The chain's CDR3 is CASSLLGGGGTDTQYF. In nucleotides, the CDR3 is TGTGCCAGCAGTTTATTGGGCGGGGGAGGGACAGATACGCAGTATTTT.

The chain has TRBV9 and TRBJ2-1; no firm D call. Germline assignment: CDR1 SGDLS and CDR2 YYNGEE. The length of the CDR3 is 16 residues. The V end lost 0 bases, the J end lost 0 bases, and 10 bases lay between the germline ends. For the CDR3, the DNA is TGTGCCAGCAGCGTAGGGGGATTTACCTCCTACAATGAGCAGTTCTTC. Protein sequence: CASSVGGFTSYNEQFF.

The chain has TRBV13 and TRBJ2-1, with D tentatively TRBD2 (5 bases). Germline V gene data show CDR1 as PRHDT and CDR2 as FYEKMQ (reference sequence). CDR3 size: 14 residues. The V gene lost 4 bases and the J gene lost 10 bases, with 17 bases spanning the gap. CDR3 DNA sequence: TGTGCCAGCAGCTGGGCCTCCTCTGGGGAGGAGCAGTTCTTC. Protein: CASSWASSGEEQFF.

The gene calls are TRBV7-8 and TRBJ1-4; TRBD1 matches 10 bases. Germline V gives CDR1 SGHVS, CDR2 FQNEAQ. Trimming cost V 5 bases and J 4 bases; bases outside gene matches: 10. The CDR3 sequence is 17 residues long. The DNA of the CDR3 is TGTGCCAGCAGCGCAGAGGGACAGGGGACTTTTAATGAAAAACTGTTTTTT. Amino acid sequence: CASSAEGQGTFNEKLFF.

This clonotype has just one count. V and J are TRBV7-9 and TRBJ1-1, with no clear D. Germline V lookup: CDR1 SEHNR, CDR2 FQNEAQ (reference sequence). V gave up 5 bases and J gave up 2 bases, with 12 bases separating them. The length of the CDR3 is 14 residues. The CDR3 DNA sequence: TGTGCCAGCAGCACCTCTTCGGCCAACACTGAAGCTTTCTTT. The encoded protein is CASSTSSANTEAFF.

This clonotype showed up many times. This chain links TRBV7-6 with TRBJ1-3; D uncertain. CDR3 length: 13 residues. Trimming shortened V by 4 bases and J by 0 bases, and 4 bases separated the two germline ends. The V gene's germline CDR1 is SGHVS and CDR2 FNYEAQ. The CDR3 protein is CASSWSSGNTIYF. DNA of the CDR3: TGTGCCAGCAGCTGGAGCTCTGGAAACACCATATATTTT. The variable domain in full, with the rest retrieved from reference TRBV7-6 and TRBJ1-3, is GAGVSQSPRYKVTKRGQDVALRCDPISGHVSLYWYRQALGQGPEFLTYFNYEAQQDKSGLPNDRFSAERPEGSISTLTIQRTEQRDSAMYRCASSWSSGNTIYFGEGSWLTVV.

The V and J genes are TRBV7-2 and TRBJ2-5; 8 nucleotides align to TRBD2. Germline-derived CDR1 and CDR2 are SGHTA and FQGNSA. Trimming at V came to 6 bases and at J to 1 base, leaving 16 bases not matched to a gene. The CDR3 is made up of 18 amino acids. This CDR3 is CASRLTGGGRPLQETQYF. In DNA form, the CDR3 reads TGTGCCAGCAGGTTAACGGGGGGGGGCCGCCCCCTCCAAGAGACCCAGTACTTC. Variable domain in full (rest from reference TRBV7-2 and TRBJ2-5): GAGVSQSPSNKVTEKGKDVELRCDPISGHTALYWYRQSLGQGLEFLIYFQGNSAPDKSGLPSDRFSAERTGGSVSTLTIQRTQQEDSAVYLCASRLTGGGRPLQETQYFGPGTRLLVL.

Notes on this clonotype: Relative to the germline gene, one junction end is altered; a read error may explain this. The chain carries TRBV7-3 and TRBJ2-3; D is perhaps TRBD1 or TRBD2 (6 bases each). There are 16 residues in the CDR3. The germline CDR1 and CDR2 sequences are SGHTA and FQGTGA. The CDR3 coding sequence is TGTGCCAGCAGCTCCCGGGGGCGGAGGGGCACAGATATGCAGTATTTT. This translates into CASSSRGRRGTDMQYF.

This clonotype was recorded many times. The CDR3 spells CASSPNPGSYEQYV. CDR3 nucleotides: TGTGCCAGCAGCCCAAACCCTGGCTCCTACGAGCAGTACGTC. V gene TRBV7-2 combines with J gene TRBJ2-7; D not resolved. Trimming cost V 5 bases and J 0 bases, with 11 bases left between them. The CDR3 is made up of 14 amino acids. Germline V CDR1 and CDR2: SGHTA, FQGNSA.

This chain links TRBV29-1 with TRBJ1-6, with 10 bases fitting TRBD1. V shed 3 bases and J 9 bases; nucleotides not matched to a gene: 11. The germline CDR1 and CDR2 sequences are SQVTM and ANQGSEA. This CDR3 is 16 amino acids long. The CDR3 region has the DNA TGCAGCGTTGAGATGAGACAGGGGGCGATTGGTTCACCCCTCCACTTT. Amino acid sequence: CSVEMRQGAIGSPLHF.

The chain couples TRBV20-1 to TRBJ1-1; the match to TRBD1 covers 10 bases. The CDR3 length is 15 residues. Germline loops: CDR1 DFQATT, CDR2 SNEGSKA (reference sequence). V lost 3 bases, J lost 4 bases, and 8 bases stayed unmatched. The CDR3 DNA reads as TGCAGTGCTAGTCGGGACAGGGGATTGAGCACTGAAGCTTTCTTT. This encodes CSASRDRGLSTEAFF.

This clonotype showed up just a few times. This chain uses TRBV12-5 with TRBJ2-2; the D gene is possibly TRBD2 (5 bases). V was trimmed by 5 bases and J by 1 base, leaving 17 bases between them. The CDR3 covers 17 residues. Germline V CDR1 and CDR2: LGHNT, FRNRAP. CDR3 bases: TGTGCTAGTGGTGTGTTGGGGTCGGGGTTGAACACCGGGGAGCTGTTTTTT. As protein: CASGVLGSGLNTGELFF.

The chain couples TRBV11-1 to TRBJ1-1; D gene ambiguous. Trimming removed 3 bases at V and 3 bases at J, with 11 bases between. The CDR3 runs to 14 residues. CDR1 and CDR2 (germline): SGHAT, FQDESV (reference sequence). In DNA, the CDR3 is TGTGCCAGCAGCTTTTTTTCTGTGGACACTGAAGCTTTCTTT. Its protein is CASSFFSVDTEAFF.